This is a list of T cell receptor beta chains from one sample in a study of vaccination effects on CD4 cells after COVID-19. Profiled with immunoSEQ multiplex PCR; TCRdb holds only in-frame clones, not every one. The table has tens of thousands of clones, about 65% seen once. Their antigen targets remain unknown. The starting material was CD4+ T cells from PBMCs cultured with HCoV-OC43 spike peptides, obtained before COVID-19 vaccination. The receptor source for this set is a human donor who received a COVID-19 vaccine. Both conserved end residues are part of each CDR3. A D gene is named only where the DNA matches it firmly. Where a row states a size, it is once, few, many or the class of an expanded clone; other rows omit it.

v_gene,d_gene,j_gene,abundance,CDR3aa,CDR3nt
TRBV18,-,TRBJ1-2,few,CASSPDVLRGVDGYTF,TGTGCCAGCTCACCAGATGTTTTGAGGGGAGTTGATGGCTACACCTTC
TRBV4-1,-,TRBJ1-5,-,CASSQDWGHVDQPQHF,TGCGCCAGCAGCCAAGATTGGGGACACGTCGATCAGCCCCAGCATTTT
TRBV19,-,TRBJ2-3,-,CASSFSGATSTDTQYF,TGTGCCAGTAGTTTCTCGGGTGCTACTAGCACAGATACGCAGTATTTT
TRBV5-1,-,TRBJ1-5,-,CASSLRWRGINQPQHF,TGCGCCAGCAGCTTGCGGTGGAGAGGTATCAATCAGCCCCAGCATTTT
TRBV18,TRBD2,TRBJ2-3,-,CASSRLAGGTDTQYF,TGTGCCAGCTCACGACTAGCGGGGGGCACAGATACGCAGTATTTT
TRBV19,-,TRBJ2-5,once,CASSILGAGGETQYF,TGTGCCAGTAGTATCCTGGGGGCAGGTGGGGAGACCCAGTACTTC
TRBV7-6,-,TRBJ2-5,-,CASSSPRAGPEVTQYF,TGTGCCAGCAGCTCGCCCCGGGCTGGCCCTGAGGTGACCCAGTACTTC
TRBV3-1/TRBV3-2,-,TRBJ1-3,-,CASSQDRGTALSGNTIYF,TGTGCCAGCAGCCAAGATAGGGGGACTGCACTATCTGGAAACACCATATATTTT
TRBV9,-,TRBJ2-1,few,CASSVVGDSYNEQFF,TGTGCCAGCAGCGTAGTAGGAGACTCCTACAATGAGCAGTTCTTC
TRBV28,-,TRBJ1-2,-,CASSLTLPLDGYTF,TGTGCCAGCAGTTTAACCCTCCCCCTAGATGGCTACACCTTC
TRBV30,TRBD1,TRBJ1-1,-,CAWSVADREATEAFF,TGTGCCTGGAGTGTAGCGGACAGGGAGGCCACTGAAGCTTTCTTT
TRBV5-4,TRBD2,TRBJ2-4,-,CASSEAGFDIQYF,TGTGCCAGCAGCGAAGCGGGGTTTGACATTCAGTACTTC
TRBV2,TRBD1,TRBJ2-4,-,CASTGTDKNIQYF,TGTGCCAGCACAGGGACAGACAAAAACATTCAGTACTTC
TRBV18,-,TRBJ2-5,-,CASSPSSQETQYF,TGTGCCAGCTCACCGAGTTCCCAAGAGACCCAGTACTTC
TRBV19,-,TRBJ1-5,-,CASEGGPSVSNQPQHF,TGTGCCAGTGAGGGGGGTCCATCCGTGAGCAATCAGCCCCAGCATTTT
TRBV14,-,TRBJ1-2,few,CASSQGVGRANYGYTF,TGTGCCAGCAGCCAAGGAGTAGGCAGGGCGAACTATGGCTACACCTTC
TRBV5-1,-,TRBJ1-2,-,CASSLVAATYGYTF,TGCGCCAGCAGCTTGGTAGCAGCTACCTATGGCTACACCTTC
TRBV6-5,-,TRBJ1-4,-,CASSSGAANEKLFF,TGTGCCAGCAGTTCTGGGGCAGCTAATGAAAAACTGTTTTTT
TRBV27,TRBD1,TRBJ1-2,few,CASSLAGTGGYGYTF,TGTGCCAGCAGTTTAGCTGGGACAGGTGGCTATGGCTACACCTTC
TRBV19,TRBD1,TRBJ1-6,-,CASKTGTGMSPLHF,TGTGCCAGTAAGACCGGGACAGGGATGTCACCCCTCCACTTT
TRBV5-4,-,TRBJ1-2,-,CASSVDATGGYTF,TGTGCCAGCAGCGTGGACGCCACCGGGGGCTACACCTTC
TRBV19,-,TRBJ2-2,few,CASSSGRRNTGELFF,TGTGCCAGTAGTTCGGGCAGGCGGAACACCGGGGAGCTGTTTTTT
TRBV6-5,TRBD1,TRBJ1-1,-,CASLQRTGPTEAFF,TGTGCCAGCTTACAGAGGACAGGTCCGACTGAAGCTTTCTTT
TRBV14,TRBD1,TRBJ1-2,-,CASSPQTGGGYGYTF,TGTGCCAGCAGCCCCCAGACAGGGGGCGGCTATGGCTACACCTTC
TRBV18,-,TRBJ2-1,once,CASSPQGNEQFF,TGTGCCAGCTCACCACAGGGGAATGAGCAGTTCTTC
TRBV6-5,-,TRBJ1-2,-,CASRATGNYGYTF,TGTGCCAGCAGAGCCACAGGGAACTATGGCTACACCTTC
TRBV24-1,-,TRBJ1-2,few,CATSEPGTRKFNGYTF,TGTGCCACCAGTGAACCTGGGACCCGGAAGTTTAATGGCTACACCTTC
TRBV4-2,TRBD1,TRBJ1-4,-,CASSQERGQGATNEKLFF,TGTGCCAGCAGCCAAGAAAGGGGTCAGGGGGCGACTAATGAAAAACTGTTTTTT
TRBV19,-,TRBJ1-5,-,CASSTTGENQPQHF,TGTGCCAGTAGTACGACAGGAGAAAATCAGCCCCAGCATTTT
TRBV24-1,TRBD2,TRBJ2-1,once,CATSLAGSYNEQFF,TGTGCCACCAGTCTAGCGGGGTCCTACAATGAGCAGTTCTTC
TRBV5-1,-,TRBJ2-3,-,CASSLAVAASTDTQYF,TGCGCCAGCAGCTTAGCGGTAGCGGCTAGCACAGATACGCAGTATTTT
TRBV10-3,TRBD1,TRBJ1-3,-,CAISGTGKTGNTIYF,TGTGCCATCAGTGGGACAGGGAAGACTGGAAACACCATATATTTT
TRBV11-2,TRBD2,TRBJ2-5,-,CASSPMSGDFQYF,TGTGCCAGCAGCCCCATGAGCGGGGACTTCCAGTACTTC
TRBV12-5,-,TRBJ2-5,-,CASGPGTGHQETQYF,TGTGCTAGTGGTCCTGGTACAGGGCACCAAGAGACCCAGTACTTC
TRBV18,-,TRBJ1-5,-,CASSFSASWPQHF,TGTGCCAGCTCATTTTCCGCTTCTTGGCCCCAGCATTTT
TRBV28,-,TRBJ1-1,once,CASSLFTGGSAFF,TGTGCCAGCAGTTTATTCACTGGAGGGTCAGCTTTCTTT
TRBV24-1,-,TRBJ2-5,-,CATSDQGHIQETQYF,TGTGCCACCAGTGACCAGGGACACATCCAAGAGACCCAGTACTTC
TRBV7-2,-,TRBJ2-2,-,CASSLVVGGTGELFF,TGTGCCAGCAGCTTAGTTGTGGGCGGGACCGGGGAGCTGTTTTTT
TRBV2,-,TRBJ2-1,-,CASTFQLENEQFF,TGTGCCAGCACCTTCCAATTGGAGAATGAGCAGTTCTTC
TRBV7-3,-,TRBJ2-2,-,CASSRDAGELFF,TGTGCCAGCAGCCGAGACGCCGGGGAGCTGTTTTTT
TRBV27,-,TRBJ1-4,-,CASSVAQATNEKLFF,TGTGCCAGCAGTGTCGCACAGGCAACTAATGAAAAACTGTTTTTT
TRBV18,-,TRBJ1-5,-,CASSLQGTKLSNQPQHF,TGTGCCAGCTCCCTCCAGGGGACAAAGTTAAGCAATCAGCCCCAGCATTTT
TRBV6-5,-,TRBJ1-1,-,CASSRGTANTEAFF,TGTGCCAGCAGTCGTGGGACTGCGAACACTGAAGCTTTCTTT
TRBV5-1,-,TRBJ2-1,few,CASSLDLSGAYNEQFF,TGCGCCAGCAGCTTGGACCTCTCCGGGGCCTACAATGAGCAGTTCTTC